This T cell receptor (beta chain) came from a study of Graves' ophthalmopathy and Graves' hyperthyroidism. Looking at the study overall: Hyperthyroidism showing no ophthalmopathy within 18 months of follow-up was stable. Study outcomes and limitations: A majority of expanded thyroid clonotypes exceeding 0.001 frequency were likewise present in blood. As the model predicted ophthalmopathy progression, it achieved a sensitivity of just over 70% and a specificity of around 73%.

This CDR3 has 12 residues. Per the germline V gene, CDR1 is SGHNT and CDR2 is YENEEA. The TCR beta CDR3 regions underwent amplification from RNA transcripts. RT-PCR in the first round used HTBI primers; a second-round multiplex PCR followed. MiXCR, applied by TCRdb to the multiplex PCR reads, yields one record per CDR3 protein. The sample lists around 1,000,000 distinct CDR3 sequences; 35% to 40% were seen once. A word on this clonotype: Its antigen is still unknown. A much larger clone lies a single base off, so this may be a read error.

This rearrangement joins TRBV11-3 to TRBJ2-6; tentatively, D is TRBD1 (6 bases). The receptor's source is an adult man with Graves' hyperthyroidism. Sequenced: peripheral blood or thyroid tissue (not recorded which). The CDR3 reads CASSKGDNVLTF. The DNA for the CDR3 is TGTGCCAGCAGTAAGGGGGACAACGTCCTGACTTTC.